The 9 T cell receptor beta chains given below trace back to one sample, sequenced in a study of Tregs in tolerant kidney transplant recipients. Sequenced by immunoSEQ multiplex PCR; TCRdb stores in-frame clones only, minus some. The sample includes tens of thousands of clones, under 95% of them seen just once. This specimen was Tregs from blood, taken before the transplant. The receptors originated from a human donor who received a combined kidney and bone marrow transplant.

This chain links TRBV18 with TRBJ1-2, with D perhaps TRBD1 (6 bases). The V end lost 3 bases, the J end lost 1 base, and 6 bases lay between the germline ends. Germline V gene lookup returns CDR1 KGHSH and CDR2 LQKENI. This CDR3 region has 13 residues. The CDR3 DNA sequence: TGTGCCAGCTCACCGGACAGTAACTATGGCTACACCTTC. This codes for CASSPDSNYGYTF.

The chain uses TRBV9 and TRBJ2-3, with 12 bases matching TRBD2. The germline V gene encodes CDR1 SGDLS and CDR2 YYNGEE. The CDR3 contains 16 residues. V trimming: 2 bases; J trimming: 4 bases; junction bases outside the gene matches: 5. In nucleotides, the CDR3 is TGTGCCAGCAGCGTTCTAGCGGGAGGGCACTCAGATACGCAGTATTTT. This codes for CASSVLAGGHSDTQYF.

V is TRBV7-8 and J is TRBJ2-7, with D possibly TRBD2 on 6 matching bases. The CDR3 has 16 amino acids. Trimming stripped 4 bases from V and 2 bases from J, with 18 bases between. Germline V CDR1 and CDR2: SGHVS, FQNEAQ. CDR3 region: CASSSKTRDWTYEQYF. CDR3 in DNA: TGTGCCAGCAGCTCAAAAACTCGGGACTGGACCTACGAGCAGTACTTC. Variable domain in full (rest from reference TRBV7-8 and TRBJ2-7): GAGVSQSPRYKVAKRGQDVALRCDPISGHVSLFWYQQALGQGPEFLTYFQNEAQLDKSGLPSDRFFAERPEGSVSTLKIQRTQQEDSAVYLCASSSKTRDWTYEQYFGPGTRLTVT.

The V gene is TRBV9, the J gene TRBJ2-1, with TRBD2 identical over 7 bases. The ends lost 5 bases at V and 0 bases at J; junction bases unmatched: 11. Germline CDR1 is SGDLS and CDR2 is YYNGEE. The CDR3 runs 17 residues. The CDR3 protein is CASSRHTGTNSYNEQFF. The CDR3, as DNA: TGTGCCAGCAGTCGGCATACCGGGACTAACTCCTACAATGAGCAGTTCTTC.

This clone was picked up a small number of times. An end of the junction does not agree with germline; a read error may underlie this. The J gene is TRBJ2-7, the V gene TRBV6-4, with unresolved D. This CDR3 region has 14 residues. Germline V gene lookup returns CDR1 MRHNA and CDR2 SNTAGT. This chain's CDR3 is CASYRSVEFNDVHF. The CDR3 DNA follows: TGTGCCAGCTACCGTTCCGTCGAGTTCAACGACGTCCACTTC.

This sequence joins TRBV27 and TRBJ2-1; TRBD2 aligns across 7 bases. Germline V gene lookup returns CDR1 MNHEY and CDR2 SMNVEV (reference sequence). The V gene end was trimmed by 4 bases and the J gene end by 2 bases; junction bases not matched to a gene: 5. The CDR3 totals 15 residues. For the CDR3, the DNA is TGTGCCAGCAGTTCCCCAGGACTAGCCTACAATGAGCAGTTCTTC. Its translation: CASSSPGLAYNEQFF.

The V and J genes are TRBV27 and TRBJ2-2; D unresolved. CDR3 length equals 15 residues. Germline V gives CDR1 MNHEY, CDR2 SMNVEV (reference sequence). Deletions cut 0 bases from V and 6 bases from J, with 11 bases between. The CDR3 spells CASSLSILGSGELFF. For the CDR3, the DNA is TGTGCCAGCAGTTTATCGATATTGGGGTCCGGGGAGCTGTTTTTT.

This rearrangement joins TRBV10-3 to TRBJ2-3; D remains ambiguous. CDR3 length: 15 residues. Trimming took off 0 bases at V and 2 bases at J, with 9 bases between the two ends. Looked up from germline, CDR1 is ENHRY and CDR2 is SYGVKD. The CDR3 sequence: CAISESLETTDTQYF. The CDR3 coding sequence is TGTGCCATCAGTGAGTCTCTGGAAACCACAGATACGCAGTATTTT.

This sequence joins TRBV28 and TRBJ1-6, with 7 nucleotides matching TRBD1. Germline assignment: CDR1 MDHEN and CDR2 SYDVKM. V lost 7 bases to trimming and J lost 9 bases; unmatched junction nucleotides: 12. The length of the CDR3 is 15 residues. The CDR3 DNA reads TGTGCCAGCACCCCATCGGGGCAGGGGGTTTCACCCCTCCACTTT. Residues: CASTPSGQGVSPLHF.